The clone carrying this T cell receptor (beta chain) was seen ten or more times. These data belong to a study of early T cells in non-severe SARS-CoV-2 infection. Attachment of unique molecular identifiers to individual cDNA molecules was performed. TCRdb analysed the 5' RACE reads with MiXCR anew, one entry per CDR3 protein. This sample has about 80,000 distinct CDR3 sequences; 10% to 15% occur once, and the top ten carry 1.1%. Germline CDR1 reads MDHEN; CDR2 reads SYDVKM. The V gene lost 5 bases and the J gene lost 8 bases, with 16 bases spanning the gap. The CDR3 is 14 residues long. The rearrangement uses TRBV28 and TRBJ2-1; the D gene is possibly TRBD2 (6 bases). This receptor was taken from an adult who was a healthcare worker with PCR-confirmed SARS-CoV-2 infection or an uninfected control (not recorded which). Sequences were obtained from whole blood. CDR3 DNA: TGTGCCAGCAGTCCCCCGGGGAGGTCCGATGAGCAGTTCTTC. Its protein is CASSPPGRSDEQFF. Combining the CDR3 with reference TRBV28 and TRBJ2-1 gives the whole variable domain DVKVTQSSRYLVKRTGEKVFLECVQDMDHENMFWYRQDPGLGLRLIYFSYDVKMKEKGDIPEGYSVSREKKERFSLILESASTNQTSMYLCASSPPGRSDEQFFGPGTRLTVL.